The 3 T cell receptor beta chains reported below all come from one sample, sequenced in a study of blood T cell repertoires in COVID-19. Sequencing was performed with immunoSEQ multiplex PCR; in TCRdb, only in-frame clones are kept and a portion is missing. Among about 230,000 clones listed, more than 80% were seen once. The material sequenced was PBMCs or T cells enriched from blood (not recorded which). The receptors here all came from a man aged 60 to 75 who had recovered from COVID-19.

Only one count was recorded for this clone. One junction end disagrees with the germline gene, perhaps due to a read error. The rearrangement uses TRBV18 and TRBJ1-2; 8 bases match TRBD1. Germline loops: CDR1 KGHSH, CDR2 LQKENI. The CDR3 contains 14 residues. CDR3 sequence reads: CTSSRGQANYGYTF. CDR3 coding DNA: TGTACCAGCTCAAGGGGACAGGCTAACTATGGCTACACCTTC.

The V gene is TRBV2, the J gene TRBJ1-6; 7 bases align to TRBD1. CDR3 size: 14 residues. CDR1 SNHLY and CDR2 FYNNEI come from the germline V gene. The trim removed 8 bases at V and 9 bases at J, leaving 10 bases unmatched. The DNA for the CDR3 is TGTGCCAGCGTAGGGGGCCTGCGAGTTTCACCCCTCCACTTT. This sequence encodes CASVGGLRVSPLHF.

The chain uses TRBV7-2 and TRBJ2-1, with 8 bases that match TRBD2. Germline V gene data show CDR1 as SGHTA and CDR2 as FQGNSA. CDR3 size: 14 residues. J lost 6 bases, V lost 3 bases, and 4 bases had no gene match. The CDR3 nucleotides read TGTGCCAGCAGCTTTCGGGGGGGCCGCAATGAGCAGTTCTTC. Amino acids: CASSFRGGRNEQFF.